The 10 T cell receptor beta chains in this list originate from one sample, sequenced in a study of T cells after yellow fever vaccination. A single record per CDR3 protein comes from TCRdb applying MiXCR to the 5' RACE reads. The repertoire holds 300,000 to 350,000 distinct CDR3 sequences, with approximately 4% as singletons. Sequenced here: PBMCs, sampled 5 days after the yellow fever booster vaccination. The receptors derive from a man aged 18-30 years who received the YFV17D yellow fever vaccine.

This clonotype has a handful of counts. J is TRBJ2-7 and V is TRBV7-9; tentative D call: TRBD1 (5 bases). The germline gives CDR1 SEHNR, CDR2 FQNEAQ (reference sequence). Trimming stripped 5 bases from V and 1 base from J, with 15 bases between. The CDR3 runs 15 residues. The DNA of the CDR3 is TGTGCCAGCAGCACTCCGTTGGGGCCATCCTACGAGCAGTACTTC. Its protein is CASSTPLGPSYEQYF.

This chain connects TRBV7-9 to TRBJ2-7; no reliable D call. Germline V gene data show CDR1 as SEHNR and CDR2 as FQNEAQ (reference sequence). The V end lost 5 bases, the J end lost 7 bases, and 12 bases lay between the germline ends. The CDR3 covers 12 residues. The CDR3 DNA follows: TGTGCCAGCAGCATCGGATCTGGAGAGCAGTACTTC. Protein: CASSIGSGEQYF.

This clonotype appeared a few times. V gene TRBV25-1 combines with J gene TRBJ1-3, with a possible D match to TRBD1 (6 bases). Germline CDR1 MGHDK, CDR2 SYGVNS. The CDR3 sequence is 15 residues long. V shed 4 bases and J shed 4 bases, with 14 bases lying between them. DNA for the CDR3: TGTGCCAGCAGTGCCCCCGGGGGCCCGGGAAACACCATATATTTT. Its translation: CASSAPGGPGNTIYF.

This clonotype turned up a few times. The chain carries TRBV3-1 and TRBJ1-5; D unclear. CDR1 LGHDT and CDR2 YNNKEL come from the germline V gene (reference sequence). CDR3 length: 15 residues. The ends were cut back, 4 bases at V and 0 bases at J, with 10 bases in the middle. CDR3 in amino acids: CASSPVFGSNQPQHF. CDR3 bases: TGTGCCAGCAGCCCCGTATTCGGTAGCAATCAGCCCCAGCATTTT.

At least ten counts were recorded for this clonotype. The chain carries TRBV24-1 and TRBJ1-5; 7 nucleotides line up with TRBD1. The CDR3 contains 15 residues. Unmatched junction bases numbered 5, after V lost 5 bases and J lost 2 bases. Germline values: CDR1 KGHDR, CDR2 SFDVKD. This CDR3 reads CATSGTGVGNQPQHF. The CDR3 DNA reads TGTGCCACCAGTGGGACAGGCGTCGGCAATCAGCCCCAGCATTTT.

The chain carries TRBV7-2 and TRBJ2-5, with 8 bases identical to TRBD2. Looked up from germline, CDR1 is SGHTA and CDR2 is FQGNSA. V gave up 3 bases and J gave up 4 bases; unmatched junction bases: 4. CDR3 length: 14 amino acids. Here the CDR3 DNA reads TGTGCCAGCAGCTTCCTGACTAGCGCAGAGACCCAGTACTTC. As protein: CASSFLTSAETQYF.

Worth noting for this clonotype: The junction departs from germline at one end; a sequencing error may be responsible. This chain joins TRBV6-5 and TRBJ1-2; TRBD1 matches 7 bases. Germline V gene sequence: CDR1 MNHEY, CDR2 SVGAGI. The CDR3 is made up of 14 amino acids. The CDR3 reads CASSYRGSGYGYAF. The CDR3 DNA reads TGTGCCAGCAGCTACAGGGGTAGCGGCTATGGCTACGCCTTC.

This clonotype was detected a few times. The genes are TRBV19 and TRBJ2-4; 9 nucleotides align to TRBD1. There are 16 residues in the CDR3. Per germline, CDR1 LNHDA and CDR2 SQIVND (reference sequence). V was pared by 1 base and J by 5 bases, with 6 bases of the junction left unmatched. The CDR3 sequence is CASSIGGQGFENIQYF. CDR3 DNA sequence: TGTGCCAGTAGTATAGGGGGACAGGGCTTCGAAAACATTCAGTACTTC.

This rearrangement joins TRBV10-3 to TRBJ1-5; TRBD1 is a possible D gene (5 bases). Trimming removed 0 bases from V and 9 bases from J, with 6 bases in between. Germline CDR1 is ENHRY and CDR2 is SYGVKD. The CDR3 has 12 amino acids. The CDR3 region has the DNA TGTGCCATCAGTGAGTCCCAGGGGCCCCAGCATTTT. This sequence encodes CAISESQGPQHF.

This clonotype was picked up a small number of times. The chain recombines TRBV7-9 with TRBJ2-1; D is perhaps TRBD2 (7 bases). Per the germline V gene, CDR1 is SEHNR and CDR2 is FQNEAQ (reference sequence). This CDR3 is 11 amino acids long. V gave up 11 bases and J gave up 10 bases, with 15 bases separating them. CDR3 residues: CASGGRAEQFF. CDR3 nucleotide sequence: TGTGCCTCCGGGGGGCGGGCAGAGCAGTTCTTC.